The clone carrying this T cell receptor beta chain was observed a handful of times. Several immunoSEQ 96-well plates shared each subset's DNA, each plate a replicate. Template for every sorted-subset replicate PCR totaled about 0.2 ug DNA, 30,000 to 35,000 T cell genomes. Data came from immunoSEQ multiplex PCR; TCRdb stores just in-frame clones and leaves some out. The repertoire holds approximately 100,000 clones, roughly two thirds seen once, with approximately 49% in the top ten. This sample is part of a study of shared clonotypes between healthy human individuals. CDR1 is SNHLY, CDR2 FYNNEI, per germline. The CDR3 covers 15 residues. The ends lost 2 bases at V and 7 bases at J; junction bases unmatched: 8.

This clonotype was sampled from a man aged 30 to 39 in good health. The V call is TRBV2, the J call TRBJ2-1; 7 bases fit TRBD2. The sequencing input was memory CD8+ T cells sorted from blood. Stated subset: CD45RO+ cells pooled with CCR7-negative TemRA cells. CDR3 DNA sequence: TGTGCCAGCAGTGAAAGGACTAGGGTGTTGAATGAGCAGTTCTTC. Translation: CASSERTRVLNEQFF. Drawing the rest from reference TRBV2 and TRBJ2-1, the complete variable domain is EPEVTQTPSHQVTQMGQEVILRCVPISNHLYFYWYRQILGQKVEFLVSFYNNEISEKSEIFDDQFSVERPDGSNFTLKIRSTKLEDSAMYFCASSERTRVLNEQFFGPGTRLTVL.